This TCR beta chain stems from a study of T cells in Graves' hyperthyroidism and ophthalmopathy. This clonotype was recorded many times. Antigen: not known. Used for diagnoses were clinical symptoms, serum thyroxine and TRAb, thyroid ultrasound and orbital computed tomography. It was 8.5 to 10 ml of fresh peripheral blood that supplied the PBMCs. Germline-derived CDR1 and CDR2 are SEHNR and FQNEAQ (reference sequence). The CDR3 totals 18 residues. Trimming stripped 5 bases from V and 5 bases from J, with 26 bases between. TCR beta CDR3 region amplification was performed from RNA transcripts. HTBI primers were used for first-round RT-PCR of the TCR CDR3. TCRdb reanalysed the multiplex PCR reads using MiXCR and keeps one entry per CDR3 protein. The data hold about 350,000 distinct CDR3 sequences, with about 14% observed a single time. Findings of the study overall: Progression to ophthalmopathy was predicted a median of 6.5 months early.

This chain connects TRBV7-9 to TRBJ2-3; D is tentatively TRBD1 or TRBD2 (5 bases each). The sequenced sample was blood. The sequence came from a woman in her twenties or thirties with Graves' hyperthyroidism. This CDR3 reads CASSPQTGTRLERDTQYF. CDR3 DNA: TGTGCCAGCAGCCCCCAAACCGGGACCAGGCTGGAGAGAGATACGCAGTATTTT. Full variable domain (outside the CDR3, taken from reference TRBV7-9 and TRBJ2-3): DTGVSQNPRHKITKRGQNVTFRCDPISEHNRLYWYRQTLGQGPEFLTYFQNEAQLEKSRLLSDRFSAERPKGSFSTLEIQRTEQGDSAMYLCASSPQTGTRLERDTQYFGPGTRLTVL.